The clone carrying this T cell receptor (beta chain) has at least ten counts. The antigen is unknown. Trimming stripped 2 bases from V and 1 base from J, with 8 bases between. Germline V gene lookup returns CDR1 SGHTA and CDR2 FQGNSA. The CDR3 is made up of 14 amino acids. The data derive from a study of post-analysis software for immune sequencing data. Unique molecular identifiers featured in each of the TCR beta cDNA libraries. TCRdb itself ran the PCR reads through MiXCR, one entry per CDR3 protein. The table records approximately 150,000 distinct CDR3 sequences, about 32% of them present only once. Study-level points and caveats: In patients, five TRBV segments were more frequent than in controls, with TRBV5-6, TRBV5-1 and TRBV20-1 among them.

The clonotype comes from a girl aged 5-17 years with multiple sclerosis. Sequenced input: blood. The genes are TRBV7-2 and TRBJ2-5; maybe TRBD2 (5 bases). Written as DNA, the CDR3 is TGTGCCAGCAGCTTAAGCGGATCCCAAGAGACCCAGTACTTC. Translating it yields CASSLSGSQETQYF.